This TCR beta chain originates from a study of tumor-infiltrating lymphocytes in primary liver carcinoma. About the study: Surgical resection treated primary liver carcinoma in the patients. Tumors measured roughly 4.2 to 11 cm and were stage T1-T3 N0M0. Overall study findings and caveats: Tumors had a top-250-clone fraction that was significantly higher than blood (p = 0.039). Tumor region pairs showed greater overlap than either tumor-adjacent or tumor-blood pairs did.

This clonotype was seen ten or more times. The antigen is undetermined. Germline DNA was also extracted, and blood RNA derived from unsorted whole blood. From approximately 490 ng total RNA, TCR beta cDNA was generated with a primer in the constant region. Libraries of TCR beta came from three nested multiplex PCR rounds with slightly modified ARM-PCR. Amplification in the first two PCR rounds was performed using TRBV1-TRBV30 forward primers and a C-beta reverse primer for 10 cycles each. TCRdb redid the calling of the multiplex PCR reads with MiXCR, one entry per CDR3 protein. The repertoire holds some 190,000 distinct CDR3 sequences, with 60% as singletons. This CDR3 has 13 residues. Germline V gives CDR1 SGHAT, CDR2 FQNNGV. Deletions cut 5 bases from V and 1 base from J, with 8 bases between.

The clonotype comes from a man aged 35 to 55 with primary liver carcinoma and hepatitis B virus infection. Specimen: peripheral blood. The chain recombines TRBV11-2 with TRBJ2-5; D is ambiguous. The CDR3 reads CASSLSTQETQYF. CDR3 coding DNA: TGTGCCAGCAGCCTTAGCACCCAAGAGACCCAGTACTTC.